These T cell receptor beta chains were read from a single sample in a study of CD8+ T cells in alopecia areata. Clones were sequenced by immunoSEQ multiplex PCR, and TCRdb holds only the in-frame ones, with some missing. The table shows roughly 150,000 clones, with roughly 50% occurring only once. Sample: CD4+ T cells sorted from blood. These receptors were obtained from a human donor with alopecia areata. Each CDR3 is given without its conserved first and last residue. Each record gives: J gene, V gene, CDR3 protein.

TRBJ1-2,TRBV28,ASSFGPGEGSDGYT
TRBJ1-5,TRBV28,ASSTLIVSNQPQH
TRBJ2-7,TRBV28,ASSLGTPLGYEQY
TRBJ2-1,TRBV28,ASSLFDEQF
TRBJ2-2,TRBV30,AWSVLRSSDTGELF
TRBJ2-1,TRBV9,ASSVEEGLTYNEQF
TRBJ2-7,TRBV7-3,ASSLYGTSETYEQY
TRBJ2-1,TRBV9,ASSVDGSSANNEQF
TRBJ1-5,TRBV5-1,ASSQDSSNQPQH
TRBJ2-5,TRBV28,ASRTIRGTQY
TRBJ2-7,TRBV9,ASSVGFQIYEQY
TRBJ2-1,TRBV5-1,ASSNRVGVGNEQF
TRBJ1-2,TRBV6-1,ASAETRSYGYT
TRBJ1-1,TRBV9,ASSPEGQGRTEAF
TRBJ1-1,TRBV7-9,ASEEISSTEAF
TRBJ2-1,TRBV29-1,SVLERGYNEQF
TRBJ2-5,TRBV14,ASSTRQGFETQY
TRBJ2-7,TRBV4-1,ASSQDGGPGAHTYEQY
TRBJ2-5,TRBV7-3,ASGGYQETQY
TRBJ1-5,TRBV2,ASSEWGNQPQH
TRBJ2-5,TRBV29-1,SVTDSPGTQY
TRBJ2-1,TRBV29-1,SVVGHTSYNEQF